A single sample gave rise to the 17 T cell receptor beta chains below, sequenced in a study of blood T cell repertoires in COVID-19. The assay was immunoSEQ multiplex PCR, and TCRdb's table has in-frame clones only and misses some. The sample consists of approximately 150,000 clones, 85% to 90% of them appearing once. Specimen: peripheral blood. Receptors were obtained from a woman aged 65 to 85 with acute or convalescent COVID-19.

This chain uses TRBV5-6 with TRBJ2-1; 13 nucleotides align to TRBD2. Losses at the gene ends were 6 bases for V and 12 bases for J; bases not matched to a gene: 6. CDR1 and CDR2 (germline): SGHDT, YYEEEE. The CDR3 is made up of 13 amino acids. The CDR3 spells CASTWTSGGLQFF. The DNA for the CDR3 is TGTGCCAGCACCTGGACTAGCGGGGGTTTGCAGTTCTTC.

The CDR3 here is CASRAGPQVQETQYF. Here the CDR3 DNA reads TGTGCCAGCAGAGCGGGGCCTCAGGTACAAGAGACCCAGTACTTC. The chain combines TRBV5-5 with TRBJ2-5; 7 bases are a match to TRBD2. The CDR3 has 15 residues. Germline V gene sequence: CDR1 SGHKS, CDR2 YYEKEE (reference sequence). J gave up 2 bases and V 5 bases, and 9 bases lay outside the gene matches.

The rearrangement joins TRBV6-2 or TRBV6-3 to TRBJ2-7, with 9 bases fitting TRBD2. Per the germline V gene, CDR1 is MNHEY and CDR2 is SVGEGT. J was trimmed by 2 bases and V by 4 bases; bases with no gene match: 3. The CDR3 is made up of 14 amino acids. Here the CDR3 DNA reads TGTGCCAGCAGTTTTTCTAGCGGGACCTACGAGCAGTACTTC. Translation: CASSFSSGTYEQYF.

CDR3 sequence reads: CASSLDPPGAGSNNEQFF. The DNA for the CDR3 is TGCGCCAGCAGCTTGGACCCCCCAGGAGCGGGGTCAAACAATGAGCAGTTCTTC. The chain has TRBV5-1 and TRBJ2-1, with 7 bases identical to TRBD2. Germline CDR1 SGHRS, CDR2 YFSETQ. V lost 0 bases and J lost 5; bases outside the gene matches: 14. The CDR3 consists of 18 residues.

The rearrangement uses TRBV7-7 and TRBJ2-5, with TRBD1 matching 8 bases. V trimming: 5 bases; J trimming: 5 bases; junction bases outside the gene matches: 10. This CDR3 region has 15 residues. The V gene's germline CDR1 is SSHAT and CDR2 FNYEAQ (reference sequence). CDR3 bases: TGTGCCAGCAGCCCCAGGACAGGGACTTGGGAGACCCAGTACTTC. This encodes CASSPRTGTWETQYF.

The CDR3 DNA is TGTGCCAGCAGCTTAGCCAGGGGTGGAGATACGCAGTATTTT. Translating gives CASSLARGGDTQYF. This chain joins TRBV7-2 and TRBJ2-3, with D maybe TRBD1 (6 bases). V was trimmed by 0 bases and J by 5 bases, leaving 9 bases between them. The V gene's germline CDR1 is SGHTA and CDR2 FQGNSA. The CDR3 is 14 amino acids.

This clone was observed a few times. V usage is TRBV3-1 (or the pseudogene TRBV3-2) and J usage is TRBJ1-1, with a tentative D call TRBD1 (5 bases). Looked up from germline, CDR1 is LGHDT and CDR2 is YNNKEL (reference sequence). CDR3 size: 14 residues. With 5 bases removed from V and 4 bases from J, the gap between germline ends came to 14 bases. CDR3 in DNA: TGTGCCAGCAGCTCGCGTCAGGGTGGCACTGAAGCTTTCTTT. This codes for CASSSRQGGTEAFF.

The chain uses TRBV19 and TRBJ1-4, with D possibly matching TRBD1 (5 bases). The germline V gene has CDR1 LNHDA and CDR2 SQIVND (reference sequence). This CDR3 is 14 amino acids long. The ends were cut back, 7 bases at V and 2 bases at J, with 11 bases in the middle. The chain's CDR3 is CASNKRGTNEKLFF. The CDR3 DNA follows: TGTGCCAGTAACAAGCGGGGGACTAATGAAAAACTGTTTTTT.

The rearrangement uses TRBV29-1 and TRBJ1-1; 7 positions match TRBD1. Germline V gene data show CDR1 as SQVTM and CDR2 as ANQGSEA. This CDR3 has 13 residues. J was trimmed by 0 bases and V by 8 bases; bases with no gene match: 6. The DNA for the CDR3 is TGCAGCTTCCGGGACAGACTGAACACTGAAGCTTTCTTT. It encodes CSFRDRLNTEAFF.

The J gene is TRBJ1-4, the V gene TRBV15, with no clear D. Germline values: CDR1 LNHNV, CDR2 YYDKDF (reference sequence). The CDR3 extends over 16 amino acids. The germline V and J ends were trimmed by 0 bases and 0 bases, with 8 bases remaining between them. The CDR3 sequence: CATSRDQTTTNEKLFF. The CDR3 DNA sequence: TGTGCCACCAGCAGAGATCAGACTACAACTAATGAAAAACTGTTTTTT. The variable domain in full, completed from reference TRBV15 and TRBJ1-4, reads DAMVIQNPRYQVTQFGKPVTLSCSQTLNHNVMYWYQQKSSQAPKLLFHYYDKDFNNEADTPDNFQSRRPNTSFCFLDIRSPGLGDTAMYLCATSRDQTTTNEKLFFGSGTQLSVL.

In nucleotides, the CDR3 is TGTGCCAGCAGTTTTGGGGACAGAGACAATGAGCAGTTCTTC. Protein sequence: CASSFGDRDNEQFF. The chain joins TRBV28 to TRBJ2-1; TRBD1 agrees at 7 bases. Germline V CDR1 and CDR2: MDHEN, SYDVKM. The CDR3 length is 14 residues. V was clipped by 3 bases and J by 5 bases; unmatched bases: 4.

The V call is TRBV5-1, the J call TRBJ1-3, with D uncertain. Germline assignment: CDR1 SGHRS and CDR2 YFSETQ. This CDR3 has 14 residues. V lost 4 bases and J 0 bases, leaving 8 bases between the germline ends. The CDR3 reads CASSDTGSGNTIYF. DNA for the CDR3: TGCGCCAGCAGCGACACTGGCTCTGGAAACACCATATATTTT.

In this sample, this clone turned up once. V is TRBV9 and J is TRBJ2-7, with 11 positions matching TRBD1. In germline, CDR1 is SGDLS, CDR2 YYNGEE. This CDR3 contains 18 residues. Trimming took 0 bases from V and 3 from J; bases not matched to a gene: 11. The chain's CDR3 is CASSVATGTGGRNYEQYF. In DNA, the CDR3 is TGTGCCAGCAGCGTAGCTACGGGGACAGGGGGTCGGAACTACGAGCAGTACTTC.

V and J are TRBV2 and TRBJ1-5, with a possible D match to TRBD1 (6 bases). V was cut by 6 bases and J by 3 bases, with 15 bases left in between. This CDR3 has 15 amino acids. Per germline, CDR1 SNHLY and CDR2 FYNNEI. CDR3 sequence reads: CASRLVGTYNQPQHF. In nucleotides, the CDR3 is TGTGCCAGCAGACTAGTCGGGACATACAATCAGCCCCAGCATTTT.

The rearrangement joins TRBV29-1 to TRBJ2-5, with a possible D match to TRBD1 (5 bases). The CDR3 has 13 amino acids. V dropped 6 bases and J dropped 4 bases, with 15 bases sitting between them. Germline loops: CDR1 SQVTM, CDR2 ANQGSEA. The CDR3 reads CSVDSGNRETQYF. CDR3 DNA: TGCAGCGTCGACTCAGGGAATCGAGAGACCCAGTACTTC.

The rearrangement links TRBV7-9 to TRBJ1-5, with TRBD1 matching 9 bases. Unmatched junction bases numbered 9, after V lost 5 bases and J lost 7 bases. This CDR3 is built from 15 residues. The germline V gene has CDR1 SEHNR and CDR2 FQNEAQ (reference sequence). Written as DNA, the CDR3 is TGTGCCAGCAGCCCGGGGACAGGGATGGAACAGCCCCAGCATTTT. Protein: CASSPGTGMEQPQHF.

Remarks on this clone: The sample holds other DNA sequences that translate to the same CDR3. V and J are TRBV15 and TRBJ1-5; D is ambiguous. CDR3 size: 15 residues. The germline V and J ends were trimmed by 0 bases and 6 bases, with 12 bases remaining between them. CDR1 is LNHNV, CDR2 YYDKDF, per germline (reference sequence). The CDR3 loop reads CATSRDVTLAQPQHF. The CDR3 bases are TGTGCCACCAGCAGAGATGTTACGTTAGCTCAGCCCCAGCATTTT.